Given below is one T cell receptor (beta chain) in context. Its recognized antigen is unknown. No base qualities exist here, and no much larger clone lies one base off it. TCR beta CDR3 regions were amplified from RNA transcripts. For the first round of RT-PCR on the TCR CDR3, the HTBI primer set was used together with the Qiagen OneStep RT-PCR kit. Libraries were constructed in a second round of multiplex PCR, after which size selection and purification were carried out. Paired-end sequencing of the libraries was performed with 100 bp reads on an Illumina HiSeq2000. From the authors' description of their analysis: SOAPnuke was used to process the raw data, with reads discarded if the reads contained adapters or uncalled bases, had a mean Phred below 15, or lacked an exact constant-primer or identifier match. High-quality paired reads were merged using COPE v1.2.5, and each unique nucleotide sequence was defined as a clonotype. MiTCR v1.1 was used to align the clonotypes against IMGT TRBV, TRBD and TRBJ reference segments. Only V-J combinations with frequency above 0.0001, covering 99% to 99.2% of repertoires, were analysed. A TCS score was defined as the ratio of F50 (clonal expansion) to E x V (chaos), with BLOSUM62-based TCRdist applied between CDR3 peptides within each V-J. Welch's t-statistics and random forest reduced just over 500 V-J features to 13, which were used in a naive Bayes classifier (R e1071). The public reads were quality trimmed at Q25 with fastp and then assembled into clones with MiXCR by TCRdb, keeping productive beta chains. Every distinct CDR3 protein forms one entry, paired with its most common genes and DNA. These V and J calls rely on TCRdb rather than the paper's analysis. For this sample there are 300,000 to 450,000 distinct CDR3 sequences; about 15% appear just once. Of the sample, about 30% is held by the ten largest clones.

The data are from a study of T cells in Graves' hyperthyroidism and ophthalmopathy (dated by TCRdb to about 2019). With regard to the full study: Peripheral blood was collected at initial diagnosis, before any treatment. TCR Vbeta CDR3 sequencing of 130 to 150 peripheral blood samples (about 45 ophthalmopathy, about 75 hyperthyroidism and 17 progressor patients) is reported in the paper. To identify TCR V-J signatures that set the groups apart, the researchers used a discovery cohort of roughly 100 patients, made up of under 45 with Graves' ophthalmopathy and about 60 with stable Graves' hyperthyroidism. Prospective prediction of ophthalmopathy was tested in an independent validation cohort consisting of about 20 hyperthyroidism patients and more than 15 patients who later progressed to ophthalmopathy. The study also compared thyroid tissue and blood T-cell repertoires from about six Graves' hyperthyroidism patients. For training and testing, the 100 or so patients in the discovery cohort were randomly divided in a 7:3 ratio. After sampling, hyperthyroidism patients received methimazole starting at 30 mg daily, and ophthalmopathy patients received high-dose intravenous methylprednisolone. Study-wide conclusions, independent of this receptor: Most expanded thyroid clonotypes (frequency above 0.001) were also found in blood, which suggests that blood repertoires may mirror thyroid immune responses. No statistical method was used to set the sample size in advance, and investigators knew the group allocation. Ophthalmopathy was separated from stable hyperthyroidism by a 13 V-J signature model, with over 85% sensitivity and about 81% specificity obtained in cross-validation and 80%/75% obtained in testing. In validation, the model predicted progression to ophthalmopathy a median of about 6.5 months before onset, with 65% to 71% sensitivity and 72.22% specificity.

A patient counted as having stable Graves' hyperthyroidism if no progression to ophthalmopathy occurred over 18 months of follow-up. Hyperthyroidism patients were aged 18 to 65 years and newly diagnosed, with disease duration of less than 2 months. Exclusion was applied to patients with uncontrolled infections, other autoimmune diseases, pregnancy or lactation. Diagnoses relied on clinical symptoms, serum thyroxine and TRAb, thyroid ultrasound and orbital computed tomography. PBMCs were separated from roughly 10 ml of fresh peripheral blood using Ficoll-Paque density gradient centrifugation. Total RNA was extracted using Trizol reagent, and RNA quality was assessed on an Agilent 2100 Bioanalyzer. Trimming takes 2 bases from V and 9 bases from J, and the germline ends sit 14 bases apart. From the germline V gene, CDR1 is ENHRY and CDR2 is SYGVKD. The CDR3 has 14 amino acids, counting the end cysteine and phenylalanine. CDR3 DNA is the only sequence kept; it has 42 bases, read in frame from the first base.

The receptor was isolated from a woman aged 25-40 years with Graves' hyperthyroidism. Sequencing was performed on blood. The chain joins TRBV10-3 to TRBJ1-5, with the D gene too uncertain to name. The nucleotide sequence reads TGTGCCATCAGTGAGCCCAACATCGGTGGGCCCCAGCATTTT. Translation gives CAISEPNIGGPQHF.